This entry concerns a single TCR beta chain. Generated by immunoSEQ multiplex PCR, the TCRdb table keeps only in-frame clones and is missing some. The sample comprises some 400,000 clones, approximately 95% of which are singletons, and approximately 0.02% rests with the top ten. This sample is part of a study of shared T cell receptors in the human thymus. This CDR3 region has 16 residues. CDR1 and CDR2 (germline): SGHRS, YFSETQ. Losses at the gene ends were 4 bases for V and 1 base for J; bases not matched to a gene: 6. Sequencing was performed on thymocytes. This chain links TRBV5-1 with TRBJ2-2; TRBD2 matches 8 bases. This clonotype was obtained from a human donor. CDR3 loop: CASSVLAGLNTGELFF. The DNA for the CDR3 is TGCGCCAGCAGCGTTCTAGCGGGCTTGAACACCGGGGAGCTGTTTTTT.